The sequence of this TCR beta chain was determined in a study of blood T cell repertoires in COVID-19. The CDR3 consists of 14 residues. CDR1 MGHRA and CDR2 YSYEKL come from the germline V gene. Deletions cut 1 base from V and 4 bases from J, with 10 bases between. Here immunoSEQ multiplex PCR was the method, and the copy in TCRdb shows in-frame clones only, minus some. The sample holds over 150,000 clones, approximately 88% seen once. This rearrangement joins TRBV4-1 to TRBJ1-2; no firm D call. Specimen: peripheral blood. The receptor was isolated from a man aged 18 to 29 with active or convalescent COVID-19. As DNA, the CDR3 is TGCGCCAGCAGCCAAGCTAATTCTCTCTATGGCTACACCTTC. Protein sequence: CASSQANSLYGYTF.